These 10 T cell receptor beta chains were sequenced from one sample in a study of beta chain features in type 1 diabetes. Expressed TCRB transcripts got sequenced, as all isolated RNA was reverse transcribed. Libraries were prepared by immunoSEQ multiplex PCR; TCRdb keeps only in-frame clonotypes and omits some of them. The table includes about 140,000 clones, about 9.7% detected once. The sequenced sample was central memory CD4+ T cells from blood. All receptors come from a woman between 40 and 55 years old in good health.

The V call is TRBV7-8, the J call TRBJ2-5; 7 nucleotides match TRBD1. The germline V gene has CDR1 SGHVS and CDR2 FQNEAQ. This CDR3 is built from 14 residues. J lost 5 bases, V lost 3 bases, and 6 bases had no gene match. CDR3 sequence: CASSLTGSWETQYF. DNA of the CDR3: TGTGCCAGCAGCTTGACAGGGAGCTGGGAGACCCAGTACTTC.

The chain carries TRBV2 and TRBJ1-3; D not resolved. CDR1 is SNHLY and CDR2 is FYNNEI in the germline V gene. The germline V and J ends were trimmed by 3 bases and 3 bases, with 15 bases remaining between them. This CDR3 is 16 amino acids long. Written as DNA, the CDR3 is TGTGCCAGCAGTGACGGCCCGCCAGCAGGTGGAAACACCATATATTTT. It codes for CASSDGPPAGGNTIYF.

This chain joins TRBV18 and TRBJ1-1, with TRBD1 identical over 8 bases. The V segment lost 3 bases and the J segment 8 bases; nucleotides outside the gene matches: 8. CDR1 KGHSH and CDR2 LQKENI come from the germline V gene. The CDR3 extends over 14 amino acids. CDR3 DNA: TGTGCCAGCTCACCGACAGGGGTGGTGGGCGAAGCTTTCTTT. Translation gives CASSPTGVVGEAFF.

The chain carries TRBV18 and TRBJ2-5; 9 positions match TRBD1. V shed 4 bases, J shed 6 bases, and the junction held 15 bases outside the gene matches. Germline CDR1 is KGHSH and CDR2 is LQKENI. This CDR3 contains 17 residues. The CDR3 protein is CASSRDQSGQGRKTQYF. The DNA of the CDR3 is TGTGCCAGCTCACGAGACCAATCGGGACAGGGTAGGAAGACCCAGTACTTC.

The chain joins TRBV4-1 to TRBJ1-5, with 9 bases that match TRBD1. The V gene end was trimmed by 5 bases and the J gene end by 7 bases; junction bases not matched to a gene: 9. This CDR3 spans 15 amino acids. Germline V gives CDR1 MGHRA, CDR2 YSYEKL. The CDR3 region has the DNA TGCGCCAGCAGCGAATCCGGGACAGGGTACCAGCCCCAGCATTTT. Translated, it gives CASSESGTGYQPQHF.

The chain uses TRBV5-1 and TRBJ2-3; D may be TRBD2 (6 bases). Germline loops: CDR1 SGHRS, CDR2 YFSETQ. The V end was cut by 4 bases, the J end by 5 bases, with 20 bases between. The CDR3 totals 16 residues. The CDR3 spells CASSDGGSRRGDTQYF. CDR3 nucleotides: TGCGCCAGCAGCGACGGCGGGTCTCGGCGGGGAGATACGCAGTATTTT.

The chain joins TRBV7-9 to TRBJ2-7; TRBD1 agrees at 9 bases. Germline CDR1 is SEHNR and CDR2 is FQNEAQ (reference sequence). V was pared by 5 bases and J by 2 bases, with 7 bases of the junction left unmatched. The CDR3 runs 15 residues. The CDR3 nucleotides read TGTGCCAGCAGCACACCGGGACAGGGAGCCTACGAGCAGTACTTC. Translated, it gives CASSTPGQGAYEQYF.

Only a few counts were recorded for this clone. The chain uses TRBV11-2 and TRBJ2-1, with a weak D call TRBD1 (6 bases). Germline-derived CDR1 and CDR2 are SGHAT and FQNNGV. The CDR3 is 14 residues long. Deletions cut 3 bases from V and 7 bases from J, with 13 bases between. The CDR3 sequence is CASSFVEGVNEQFF. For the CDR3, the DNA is TGTGCCAGCAGCTTTGTTGAGGGGGTGAATGAGCAGTTCTTC.

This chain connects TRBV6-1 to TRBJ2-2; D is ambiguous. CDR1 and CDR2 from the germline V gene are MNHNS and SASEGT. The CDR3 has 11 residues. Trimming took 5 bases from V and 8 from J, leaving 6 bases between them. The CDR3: CASSFSGELFF. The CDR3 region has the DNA TGTGCCAGCAGTTTTTCGGGGGAGCTGTTTTTT.

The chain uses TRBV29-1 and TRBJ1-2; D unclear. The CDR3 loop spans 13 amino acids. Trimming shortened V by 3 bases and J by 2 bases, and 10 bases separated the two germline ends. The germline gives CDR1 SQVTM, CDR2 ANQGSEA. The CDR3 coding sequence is TGCAGCGTTGATTCCAGCGTCAACTATGGCTACACCTTC. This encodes CSVDSSVNYGYTF.